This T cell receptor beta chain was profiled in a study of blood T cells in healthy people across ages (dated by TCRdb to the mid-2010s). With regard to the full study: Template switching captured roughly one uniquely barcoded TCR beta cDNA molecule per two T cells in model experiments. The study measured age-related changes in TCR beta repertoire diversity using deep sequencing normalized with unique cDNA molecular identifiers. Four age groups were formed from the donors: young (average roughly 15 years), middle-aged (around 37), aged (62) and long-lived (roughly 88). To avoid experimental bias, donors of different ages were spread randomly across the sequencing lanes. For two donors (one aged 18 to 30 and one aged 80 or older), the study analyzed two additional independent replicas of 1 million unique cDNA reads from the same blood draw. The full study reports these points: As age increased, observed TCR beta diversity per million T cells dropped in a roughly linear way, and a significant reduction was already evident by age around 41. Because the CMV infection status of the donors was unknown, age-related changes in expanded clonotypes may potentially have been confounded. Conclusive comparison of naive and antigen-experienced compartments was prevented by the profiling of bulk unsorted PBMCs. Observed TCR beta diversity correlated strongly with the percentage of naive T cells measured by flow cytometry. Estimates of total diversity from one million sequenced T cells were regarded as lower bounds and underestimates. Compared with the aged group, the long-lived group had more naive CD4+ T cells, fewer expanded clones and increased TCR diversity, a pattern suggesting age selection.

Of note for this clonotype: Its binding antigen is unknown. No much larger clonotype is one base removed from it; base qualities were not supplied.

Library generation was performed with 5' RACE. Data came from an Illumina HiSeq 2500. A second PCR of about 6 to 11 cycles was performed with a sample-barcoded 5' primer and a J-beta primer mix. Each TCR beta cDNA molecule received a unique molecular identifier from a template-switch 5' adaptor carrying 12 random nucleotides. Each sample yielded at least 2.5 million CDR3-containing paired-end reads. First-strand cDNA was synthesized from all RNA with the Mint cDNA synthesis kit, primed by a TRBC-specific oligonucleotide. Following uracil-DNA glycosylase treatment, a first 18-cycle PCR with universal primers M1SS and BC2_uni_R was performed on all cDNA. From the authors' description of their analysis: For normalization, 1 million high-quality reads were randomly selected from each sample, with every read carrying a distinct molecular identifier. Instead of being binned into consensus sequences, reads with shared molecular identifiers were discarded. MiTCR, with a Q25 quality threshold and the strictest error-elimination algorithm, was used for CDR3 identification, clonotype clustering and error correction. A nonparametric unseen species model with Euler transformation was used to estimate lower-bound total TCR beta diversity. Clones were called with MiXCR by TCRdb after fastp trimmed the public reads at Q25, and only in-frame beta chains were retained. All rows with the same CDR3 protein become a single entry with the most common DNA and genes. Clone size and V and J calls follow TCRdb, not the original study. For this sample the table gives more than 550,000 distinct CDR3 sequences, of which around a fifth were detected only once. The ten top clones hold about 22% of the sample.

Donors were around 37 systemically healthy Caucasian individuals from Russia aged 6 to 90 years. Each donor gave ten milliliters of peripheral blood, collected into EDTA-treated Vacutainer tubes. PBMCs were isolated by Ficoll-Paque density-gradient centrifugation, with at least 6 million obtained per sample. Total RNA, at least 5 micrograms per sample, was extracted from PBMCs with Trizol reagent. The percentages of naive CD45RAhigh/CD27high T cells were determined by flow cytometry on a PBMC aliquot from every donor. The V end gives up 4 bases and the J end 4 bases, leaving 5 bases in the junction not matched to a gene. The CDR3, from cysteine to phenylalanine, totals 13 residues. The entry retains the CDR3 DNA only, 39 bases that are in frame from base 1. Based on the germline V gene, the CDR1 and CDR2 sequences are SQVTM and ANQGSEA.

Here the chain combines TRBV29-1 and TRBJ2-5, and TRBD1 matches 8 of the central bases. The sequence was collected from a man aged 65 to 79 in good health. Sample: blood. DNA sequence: TGCAGCGTTGGGACAGGGTTGCTAGAGACCCAGTACTTC. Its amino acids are CSVGTGLLETQYF.